The clone carrying this T cell receptor beta chain was detected many times. Its antigen remains unidentified. CDR1 and CDR2 from the germline V gene are LGHDT and YNNKEL (reference sequence). CDR3 size: 15 residues. V dropped 1 base and J dropped 10; count of bases not matched to a gene: 7. The data belong to a study of neurological immune-mediated disorders. 5'RACE with 10-nucleotide random UMIs produced the cDNA. One entry per CDR3 protein results from TCRdb running MiXCR on the 5' RACE reads. The repertoire holds about 59,000 distinct CDR3 sequences, with about 13% as singletons. Findings of the study overall: None of the CDR3 amino acid sequences of expanded clones recurred across subjects, suggesting private repertoires in all groups.

The clonotype was recovered from a woman aged 55-75 years with HTLV-1-associated myelopathy (HAM/TSP). Sequencing was done on a sample of PBMCs. The V gene is TRBV3-1, the J gene TRBJ2-1; 10 nucleotides match TRBD2. CDR3 amino acids: CASSQVGGLAEEQFF. CDR3 DNA: TGTGCCAGCAGCCAAGTCGGAGGACTAGCGGAGGAGCAGTTCTTC.